This is a list of T cell receptor beta chains from one sample in a study of blood T cell repertoires in COVID-19. TCRdb's copy holds only in-frame clones and misses some; the assay was immunoSEQ multiplex PCR. The sample comprises about 35,000 clones, about 87% of which are singletons, and about 9.4% rests with the top ten. The sequenced sample consisted of peripheral blood. Every receptor here comes from an elderly man with active COVID-19. The CDR3 runs from the conserved cysteine through the conserved F or W. A D gene is named only where the DNA matches it firmly. Clone size, where shown, is once, few, many, or a class for clones that have expanded.

abundance: -; d_gene: -; v_gene: TRBV27; j_gene: TRBJ2-1; CDR3nt: TGTGCCAGCAGTTTAGCAGGGTACAATGAGCAGTTCTTC; CDR3aa: CASSLAGYNEQFF
abundance: once; d_gene: TRBD1; v_gene: TRBV9; j_gene: TRBJ2-5; CDR3nt: TGTGCCAGCAGCTTGACAGGGGCCCGCCAAGAGACCCAGTACTTC; CDR3aa: CASSLTGARQETQYF
abundance: -; d_gene: -; v_gene: TRBV5-6; j_gene: TRBJ1-3; CDR3nt: TGTGCCAGCGGTCGCAAGGGCGGGGTTGGAAACACCATATATTTT; CDR3aa: CASGRKGGVGNTIYF
abundance: -; d_gene: TRBD2; v_gene: TRBV7-2; j_gene: TRBJ2-2; CDR3nt: TGTGCCAGCAGCTTCCGACTAGCGGGGGTGAACACCGGGGAGCTGTTTTTT; CDR3aa: CASSFRLAGVNTGELFF
abundance: -; d_gene: -; v_gene: TRBV24-1; j_gene: TRBJ1-4; CDR3nt: TGTGCCACCAGTGATTTGCAGTCCAGGACTAATGAAAAACTGTTTTTT; CDR3aa: CATSDLQSRTNEKLFF
abundance: few; d_gene: TRBD1; v_gene: TRBV5-1; j_gene: TRBJ1-3; CDR3nt: TGCGCCAGCAGTTGGGGAAAACAGGGGGCGCTTGGAAACACCATATATTTT; CDR3aa: CASSWGKQGALGNTIYF
abundance: few; d_gene: TRBD2; v_gene: TRBV5-1; j_gene: TRBJ2-5; CDR3nt: TGCGCCAGCAGCTTGGGGGGACTAGCGCTACAAGAGACCCAGTACTTC; CDR3aa: CASSLGGLALQETQYF
abundance: -; d_gene: TRBD1; v_gene: TRBV18; j_gene: TRBJ2-2; CDR3nt: TGTGCCAGCTCGAGTCGCGGGACAGGGAGTCGGGAAACCGGGGAGCTGTTTTTT; CDR3aa: CASSSRGTGSRETGELFF
abundance: few; d_gene: TRBD1; v_gene: TRBV3-1/TRBV3-2; j_gene: TRBJ2-7; CDR3nt: TGTGCCAGCAGCCAGGATGACAGGGCTGTGCAGTACTTC; CDR3aa: CASSQDDRAVQYF
abundance: -; d_gene: -; v_gene: TRBV28; j_gene: TRBJ1-5; CDR3nt: TGTGCCAGCATCCCCGGCGGCCAGACCCAGCCCCAGCATTTT; CDR3aa: CASIPGGQTQPQHF
abundance: medium-sized; d_gene: TRBD2; v_gene: TRBV2; j_gene: TRBJ2-1; CDR3nt: TGTGCCAGCAGTGGCGACTTTAGCGGGAACGCATACAATGAGCAGTTCTTC; CDR3aa: CASSGDFSGNAYNEQFF
abundance: -; d_gene: -; v_gene: TRBV7-2; j_gene: TRBJ2-7; CDR3nt: TGTGCCAGCAGCCAGCGGAGCTCCTACGAGCAGTACTTC; CDR3aa: CASSQRSSYEQYF
abundance: medium-sized; d_gene: TRBD2; v_gene: TRBV28; j_gene: TRBJ2-7; CDR3nt: TGTGCCAGCCACCGCGGGGGAAACTACGAGCAGTACTTC; CDR3aa: CASHRGGNYEQYF
abundance: -; d_gene: TRBD1; v_gene: TRBV5-1; j_gene: TRBJ2-1; CDR3nt: TGCGCCAGCAGCACCCTCCGGGACAGGGGGCCCGATGAGCAGTTCTTC; CDR3aa: CASSTLRDRGPDEQFF
abundance: -; d_gene: TRBD1; v_gene: TRBV28; j_gene: TRBJ1-1; CDR3nt: TGTGCCAGCAGTCCTAGGGTCGGGACAGGAGCGAACACTGAAGCTTTCTTT; CDR3aa: CASSPRVGTGANTEAFF
abundance: -; d_gene: TRBD1; v_gene: TRBV19; j_gene: TRBJ1-5; CDR3nt: TGTGCCAGCAGCGACAGGGGGAATCAGCCCCAGCATTTT; CDR3aa: CASSDRGNQPQHF
abundance: few; d_gene: -; v_gene: TRBV6-6; j_gene: TRBJ1-1; CDR3nt: TGTGCCAGCAGCTCACTCGACAGGAGGAACACTGAAGCTTTCTTT; CDR3aa: CASSSLDRRNTEAFF
abundance: -; d_gene: -; v_gene: TRBV29-1; j_gene: TRBJ2-5; CDR3nt: TGCAGCGTTGGAGGAGGAAAAGAGACCCAGTACTTC; CDR3aa: CSVGGGKETQYF
abundance: -; d_gene: -; v_gene: TRBV28; j_gene: TRBJ2-7; CDR3nt: TGTGCCAGCAGTTTCCCGGGTTACGAGCAGTACTTC; CDR3aa: CASSFPGYEQYF
abundance: -; d_gene: TRBD2; v_gene: TRBV6-2/TRBV6-3; j_gene: TRBJ2-3; CDR3nt: TGTGCCAGCAGTTACCCCTACGGACTAGCGGGAGGTGGTGATAATAGAGATACGCAGTATTTT; CDR3aa: CASSYPYGLAGGGDNRDTQYF
abundance: -; d_gene: -; v_gene: TRBV5-8; j_gene: TRBJ1-1; CDR3nt: TGTGCCAGCAGCTCTGGTACGAGTTACACTGAAGCTTTCTTT; CDR3aa: CASSSGTSYTEAFF
abundance: -; d_gene: TRBD1; v_gene: TRBV11-2; j_gene: TRBJ2-7; CDR3nt: TGTGCCAGCAGCTTAGGATTTTTGGGTGGGACAGCCTACGAGCAGTACTTC; CDR3aa: CASSLGFLGGTAYEQYF
abundance: -; d_gene: -; v_gene: TRBV6-5; j_gene: TRBJ2-1; CDR3nt: TGTGCCAGCAGTTACTTGGCTGAGCAGTTCTTC; CDR3aa: CASSYLAEQFF
abundance: -; d_gene: -; v_gene: TRBV7-2; j_gene: TRBJ2-1; CDR3nt: TGTGCCAGCAGCTTGACAGATTACAATGAGCAGTTCTTC; CDR3aa: CASSLTDYNEQFF
abundance: -; d_gene: -; v_gene: TRBV6-5; j_gene: TRBJ2-1; CDR3nt: TGTGCCAGCAGTTACTCCAGGACAGTTCTTAATGAGCAGTTCTTC; CDR3aa: CASSYSRTVLNEQFF
abundance: -; d_gene: TRBD1; v_gene: TRBV28; j_gene: TRBJ1-5; CDR3nt: TGTGCCAGCCTCCATGGGACAGGCGGCAATCAGCCCCAGCATTTT; CDR3aa: CASLHGTGGNQPQHF
abundance: -; d_gene: -; v_gene: TRBV5-8; j_gene: TRBJ2-1; CDR3nt: TGTGCCAGCAGCTTATTTAGTTTGAGTGCGCAGTTCTTC; CDR3aa: CASSLFSLSAQFF
abundance: -; d_gene: -; v_gene: TRBV28; j_gene: TRBJ2-1; CDR3nt: TGTGCCAGCCTCATTGGGAGGTCCTACAATGAGCAGTTCTTC; CDR3aa: CASLIGRSYNEQFF
abundance: -; d_gene: -; v_gene: TRBV5-1; j_gene: TRBJ1-5; CDR3nt: TGCGCCAGCAGCTTGGACGGGAATAGCAATCAGCCCCAGCATTTT; CDR3aa: CASSLDGNSNQPQHF
abundance: -; d_gene: -; v_gene: TRBV5-1; j_gene: TRBJ2-5; CDR3nt: TGCGCCAGCAGCCAACAACCTCCGGGAACCGGTGAGACCCAGTACTTC; CDR3aa: CASSQQPPGTGETQYF
abundance: -; d_gene: -; v_gene: TRBV30; j_gene: TRBJ2-2; CDR3nt: TGTGCCTGGAAGAAGACAGTCTCCACCACCGGGGAGCTGTTTTTT; CDR3aa: CAWKKTVSTTGELFF
abundance: -; d_gene: TRBD1; v_gene: TRBV28; j_gene: TRBJ1-5; CDR3nt: TGTGCCAGCAAAGAGACAGGGAGGAATCAGCCCCAGCATTTT; CDR3aa: CASKETGRNQPQHF
abundance: -; d_gene: TRBD1; v_gene: TRBV7-2; j_gene: TRBJ1-3; CDR3nt: TGTGCCAGCAGCACCGGGACAGGGCTACTCTCTGGAAACACCATATATTTT; CDR3aa: CASSTGTGLLSGNTIYF
abundance: -; d_gene: TRBD2; v_gene: TRBV4-1; j_gene: TRBJ2-3; CDR3nt: TGCGCCAGCAGCCAAGCCGGTCCCCAGGACTGGCGGGGGACCCCAGATACGCAGTATTTT; CDR3aa: CASSQAGPQDWRGTPDTQYF
abundance: -; d_gene: -; v_gene: TRBV10-3; j_gene: TRBJ1-3; CDR3nt: TGTGCCATCAGACAGGACACCTCTGGAAACACCATATATTTT; CDR3aa: CAIRQDTSGNTIYF
abundance: once; d_gene: TRBD2; v_gene: TRBV7-9; j_gene: TRBJ2-7; CDR3nt: TGTGCCAGCAGCCCCGGGACTAGCGGAACCTACGAGCAGTACTTC; CDR3aa: CASSPGTSGTYEQYF
abundance: -; d_gene: -; v_gene: TRBV20-1; j_gene: TRBJ2-7; CDR3nt: TGCAGTGTACGCCGCGGCTGGGAGCAGTACTTC; CDR3aa: CSVRRGWEQYF
abundance: -; d_gene: -; v_gene: TRBV7-9; j_gene: TRBJ2-7; CDR3nt: TGTGCCAGCAGCCCACAGGGATTACCGTCGCGGCAGTACTTC; CDR3aa: CASSPQGLPSRQYF
abundance: once; d_gene: TRBD1; v_gene: TRBV19; j_gene: TRBJ2-7; CDR3nt: TGTGCCAGTAAGCAGGGGGCGGGCGAGCAGTACTTC; CDR3aa: CASKQGAGEQYF
abundance: few; d_gene: TRBD1; v_gene: TRBV2; j_gene: TRBJ2-5; CDR3nt: TGTGCCAGCAGTGGACAGGGTCAATCCCAAGAGACCCAGTACTTC; CDR3aa: CASSGQGQSQETQYF
abundance: -; d_gene: TRBD2; v_gene: TRBV2; j_gene: TRBJ2-3; CDR3nt: TGTGCCGCCGGGACTAGCGGGAACCCAGATACGCAGTATTTT; CDR3aa: CAAGTSGNPDTQYF
abundance: -; d_gene: TRBD1; v_gene: TRBV18; j_gene: TRBJ1-4; CDR3nt: TGTGCCAGCTCACCAAGGTCAAGGGGACAGCCTAATGAAAAACTGTTTTTT; CDR3aa: CASSPRSRGQPNEKLFF
abundance: -; d_gene: TRBD2; v_gene: TRBV6-5; j_gene: TRBJ2-3; CDR3nt: TGTGCCAGCAGTTACCTAGCGGGAGTGGGCACAGATACGCAGTATTTT; CDR3aa: CASSYLAGVGTDTQYF
abundance: -; d_gene: -; v_gene: TRBV6-6; j_gene: TRBJ1-4; CDR3nt: TGTGCCAGCAGTCCCTTTTCTTTGGCGACAGGTGCTAATGAAAAACTGTTTTTT; CDR3aa: CASSPFSLATGANEKLFF
abundance: -; d_gene: TRBD1; v_gene: TRBV18; j_gene: TRBJ2-7; CDR3nt: TGTGCCAGCTCACCATCGGACAGGATTTCCAACTACGAGCAGTACTTC; CDR3aa: CASSPSDRISNYEQYF
abundance: -; d_gene: TRBD1; v_gene: TRBV6-6; j_gene: TRBJ2-7; CDR3nt: TGTGCCAGCAGTTACGGACAGGTAGCAGAGCAGTACTTC; CDR3aa: CASSYGQVAEQYF
abundance: once; d_gene: TRBD1; v_gene: TRBV15; j_gene: TRBJ2-2; CDR3nt: TGTGCCACCAGCAGGAAAAGGGGGCAGGGCACCGGGGAGCTGTTTTTT; CDR3aa: CATSRKRGQGTGELFF
abundance: -; d_gene: -; v_gene: TRBV21-1; j_gene: TRBJ2-5; CDR3nt: TGTGCCAGCCCACTCCTGGCAGGGGGCTTGGAGACCCAGTACTTC; CDR3aa: CASPLLAGGLETQYF
abundance: -; d_gene: TRBD2; v_gene: TRBV5-4; j_gene: TRBJ2-2; CDR3nt: TGTGCCAGCAGCTTTAGCGGGAGTACCGCCGGGGAGCTGTTTTTT; CDR3aa: CASSFSGSTAGELFF
abundance: once; d_gene: TRBD1; v_gene: TRBV5-8; j_gene: TRBJ2-7; CDR3nt: TGTGCCAGCAGCGTAAGGACAGGGGACGAGCAGTACTTC; CDR3aa: CASSVRTGDEQYF
abundance: few; d_gene: -; v_gene: TRBV25-1; j_gene: TRBJ1-6; CDR3nt: TGTGCCAGCAGTGAAGTCCCAGACAGTTCACCCCTCCACTTT; CDR3aa: CASSEVPDSSPLHF
abundance: -; d_gene: TRBD1; v_gene: TRBV7-2; j_gene: TRBJ2-3; CDR3nt: TGTGCCAGCAGCTTAAATTCTTATGTGGGGACAGGGAAGGTGGTTACGCAGTATTTT; CDR3aa: CASSLNSYVGTGKVVTQYF
abundance: -; d_gene: -; v_gene: TRBV28; j_gene: TRBJ2-7; CDR3nt: TGTGCCAGCAGTGATAGCGGTTCCTACGAGCAGTACTTC; CDR3aa: CASSDSGSYEQYF
abundance: -; d_gene: -; v_gene: TRBV7-9; j_gene: TRBJ2-7; CDR3nt: TGTGCCAGCAGCTTACTGCGCCTAGGTTCGACCTACGAGCAGTACTTC; CDR3aa: CASSLLRLGSTYEQYF
abundance: -; d_gene: TRBD2; v_gene: TRBV11-2; j_gene: TRBJ2-7; CDR3nt: TGTGCCAGCAGCTTAAAGCGGGAGAGCACCCACGAGCAGTACTTC; CDR3aa: CASSLKRESTHEQYF